A selection of T cell receptor beta chains follows, all from one sample in a study of radiation and T cells in renal cell carcinoma. Profiled with immunoSEQ multiplex PCR; TCRdb holds only in-frame clones, not every one. This table holds over 60,000 clones, approximately 87% found once. The material sequenced was blood, taken from a patient whose treatment included radiotherapy and nephrectomy. These TCRs come from a woman aged 55 to 70 with renal cell carcinoma. The CDR3 runs from the conserved cysteine through the conserved F or W. Fields, in order: J gene, D gene, V gene, CDR3 length, clone size, CDR3 DNA, CDR3 protein. A D gene is named only where the DNA matches it firmly. Only part of the rows carry a size: once, few, many, or a class if the clone is expanded.

TRBJ1-2	-	TRBV19	14	once	TGTGCCAGTAGTACAGCGGGGGCGGGCTATGGCTACACCTTC	CASSTAGAGYGYTF
TRBJ1-1	TRBD1	TRBV28	16	-	TGTGCCAGCAGGACCCCGGGACAGAGGATGAACACTGAAGCTTTCTTT	CASRTPGQRMNTEAFF
TRBJ1-2	-	TRBV5-6	16	-	TGTGCCAGCAGCTTGCAAGCGTGGAACGTCCGCTATGGCTACACCTTC	CASSLQAWNVRYGYTF
TRBJ2-7	TRBD2	TRBV7-8	15	-	TGTGCCAGCAGCATGCTAGCGGGACCTGGGGAAGAGCAGTACTTC	CASSMLAGPGEEQYF
TRBJ2-7	-	TRBV28	15	-	TGTGCCAGCAGTCGGGGCGGATCCAAGGAGGACGAGCAGTACTTC	CASSRGGSKEDEQYF
TRBJ1-3	-	TRBV1	18	-	TGCACCAGCAGCACCCTCCACCGACAGGATCTTTCTGGAAACACCATATATTTT	CTSSTLHRQDLSGNTIYF
TRBJ2-1	-	TRBV5-1	16	-	TGCGCCAGCAGCTTGGAGGCGACAGCCTCCTACAATGAGCAGTTCTTC	CASSLEATASYNEQFF
TRBJ1-1	-	TRBV6-1	15	few	TGTGCCAGCAGGAACGCGGGGGGCGCGGGAACTGAAGCTTTCTTT	CASRNAGGAGTEAFF
TRBJ2-1	TRBD1	TRBV5-4	15	once	TGTGCCAGCAGCTTGGACAGGGGGAGGAACAATGAGCAGTTCTTC	CASSLDRGRNNEQFF
TRBJ2-7	-	TRBV5-4	13	-	TGTGCCAGCAGCTTCCCCAGCTCCTACGAGCAGTACTTC	CASSFPSSYEQYF
TRBJ2-7	TRBD1	TRBV7-9	14	-	TGTGCCAGCAGCCTCCAGACAGGGGAGGACGAGCAGTACTTC	CASSLQTGEDEQYF
TRBJ1-1	TRBD1	TRBV7-8	13	-	TGTGCCAGCCGCCGACAGGGGATGACTGAAGCTTTCTTT	CASRRQGMTEAFF
TRBJ1-5	TRBD1	TRBV19	15	-	TGTGCCAGTAGCCCCGGGACAGGGGGCTGGCAGCCCCAGCATTTT	CASSPGTGGWQPQHF
TRBJ2-2	-	TRBV6-5	14	-	TGTGCCAGCAGCCCAAGCTGGGTCACCGGGGAGCTGTTTTTT	CASSPSWVTGELFF
TRBJ2-4	TRBD1	TRBV4-2	18	-	TGTGCCAGCAGCCAAGATATCTCAGGGGGCGCAGCCAAAAACATTCAGTACTTC	CASSQDISGGAAKNIQYF
TRBJ1-1	-	TRBV11-2	14	-	TGTGCCAGCAGCTTAGTTGGCAGGGACACTGAAGCTTTCTTT	CASSLVGRDTEAFF
TRBJ1-1	-	TRBV5-6	14	-	TGTGCCAGCAGCTTGGGTCTCAAGAACACTGAAGCTTTCTTT	CASSLGLKNTEAFF
TRBJ1-1	-	TRBV5-1	15	-	TGCGCCAGCAGCTTGGAAAATTCCTTGGGCACTGAAGCTTTCTTT	CASSLENSLGTEAFF
TRBJ2-7	-	TRBV7-9	13	few	TGTGCCAGCAGTTCCGAACCCTCCTACGAGCAGTACTTC	CASSSEPSYEQYF
TRBJ2-7	-	TRBV5-6	11	-	TGTGCCAGCAGCTTCTCCTACGAGCAGTACTTC	CASSFSYEQYF
TRBJ1-1	TRBD1	TRBV19	15	-	TGTGCCAGTAGTACAGGGGGCGAGGGATGGACTGAAGCTTTCTTT	CASSTGGEGWTEAFF
TRBJ2-6	TRBD1	TRBV6-1	18	-	TGTGCCAGCAGTGAAGGGCAGGGGGCTCCCTCTGGGGCCAACGTCCTGACTTTC	CASSEGQGAPSGANVLTF
TRBJ2-1	-	TRBV18	13	-	TGTGCCAGCTCGCGATTTGAGAGGAACGAGCAGTTCTTC	CASSRFERNEQFF
TRBJ1-5	-	TRBV27	15	-	TGTGCCAGCAGTTTATACGGTAGGAGCAATCAGCCCCAGCATTTT	CASSLYGRSNQPQHF
TRBJ2-3	TRBD2	TRBV5-8	16	-	TGTGCCAGCAGCCAGAATCTAGCGGGGATCACAGATACGCAGTATTTT	CASSQNLAGITDTQYF
TRBJ2-5	-	TRBV10-2	14	-	TGCGCCAGCATCGGTGGGGGAAAGAGAACGACCCAGTACTTC	CASIGGGKRTTQYF
TRBJ1-1	-	TRBV10-1	14	few	TGCGCCAGCAGTGAGTCACAGCGTGGTACTGAAGCTTTCTTT	CASSESQRGTEAFF
TRBJ1-3	TRBD1	TRBV28	13	-	TGTGCCAGCAACGACAGGGTAGTAAACACCATATATTTT	CASNDRVVNTIYF
TRBJ2-7	TRBD1	TRBV13	15	-	TGTGCCAGCAGCTCGACGGTGGACAGGAAGAACGAGCAGTACTTC	CASSSTVDRKNEQYF
TRBJ2-7	-	TRBV6-5	13	few	TGTGCCAGCAGGAAAGCTTCGCCCTACGAGCAGTACTTC	CASRKASPYEQYF
TRBJ1-1	-	TRBV18	12	-	TGTGCCAGCTCACCATCCTATACTGAAGCTTTCTTT	CASSPSYTEAFF